A single sample gave rise to the 4 T cell receptor beta chains below, sequenced in a study of CD8 T cells in Susac syndrome. The RNA input was roughly 0.45 to 1 ug, and it was reverse transcribed with random hexamers. Each CDR3 protein gets one entry after TCRdb re-called the immunoSEQ multiplex PCR reads with MiXCR. The profile covers about 64,000 distinct CDR3 sequences, with about 94% appearing a single time and 0.56% taken by the ten largest. Source material: CD8+ T cells from PBMCs. The receptors here all came from a human donor with multiple sclerosis.

The chain couples TRBV9 to TRBJ2-5, with TRBD1 as a possible D gene (6 bases). V lost 4 bases and J lost 4, with 17 bases in between. Germline lookup yields CDR1 SGDLS and CDR2 YYNGEE. The CDR3 covers 15 residues. CDR3 protein: CASSPSYRVGETQYF. The CDR3 nucleotides are TGTGCCAGCAGCCCCTCATACAGGGTAGGAGAGACCCAGTACTTC.

This sequence joins TRBV4-1 and TRBJ2-5; 11 nucleotides agree with TRBD1. The V gene end was trimmed by 3 bases and the J gene end by 6 bases; junction bases not matched to a gene: 18. The CDR3 has 19 residues. Germline V gene sequence: CDR1 MGHRA, CDR2 YSYEKL. The CDR3 DNA sequence: TGCGCCAGCAGCCACCTCCCCGGACAGGGGGCTGCCGACAGACAGACCCAGTACTTC. This sequence encodes CASSHLPGQGAADRQTQYF.

This clonotype was seen more than once but under ten times. The chain is built from TRBV19 and TRBJ2-5, with D perhaps given as TRBD1 or TRBD2 (5 bases each). CDR1 is LNHDA, CDR2 SQIVND, per germline (reference sequence). The germline V and J ends were trimmed by 5 bases and 2 bases, with 12 bases remaining between them. The CDR3 covers 14 residues. CDR3 in amino acids: CASSPRDVQETQYF. The CDR3 DNA follows: TGTGCCAGTAGTCCCAGGGACGTTCAAGAGACCCAGTACTTC.

V and J are TRBV30 and TRBJ2-7, with TRBD1 as a possible D gene (6 bases). Trimming removed 2 bases at V and 5 bases at J, with 13 bases between. The CDR3 runs to 13 residues. The germline CDR1 and CDR2 sequences are GTSNPN and SVGIG (reference sequence). For the CDR3, the DNA is TGTGCCTGGAGTTTGGGGGCCGGGGACGAGCAGTACTTC. Translation gives CAWSLGAGDEQYF.